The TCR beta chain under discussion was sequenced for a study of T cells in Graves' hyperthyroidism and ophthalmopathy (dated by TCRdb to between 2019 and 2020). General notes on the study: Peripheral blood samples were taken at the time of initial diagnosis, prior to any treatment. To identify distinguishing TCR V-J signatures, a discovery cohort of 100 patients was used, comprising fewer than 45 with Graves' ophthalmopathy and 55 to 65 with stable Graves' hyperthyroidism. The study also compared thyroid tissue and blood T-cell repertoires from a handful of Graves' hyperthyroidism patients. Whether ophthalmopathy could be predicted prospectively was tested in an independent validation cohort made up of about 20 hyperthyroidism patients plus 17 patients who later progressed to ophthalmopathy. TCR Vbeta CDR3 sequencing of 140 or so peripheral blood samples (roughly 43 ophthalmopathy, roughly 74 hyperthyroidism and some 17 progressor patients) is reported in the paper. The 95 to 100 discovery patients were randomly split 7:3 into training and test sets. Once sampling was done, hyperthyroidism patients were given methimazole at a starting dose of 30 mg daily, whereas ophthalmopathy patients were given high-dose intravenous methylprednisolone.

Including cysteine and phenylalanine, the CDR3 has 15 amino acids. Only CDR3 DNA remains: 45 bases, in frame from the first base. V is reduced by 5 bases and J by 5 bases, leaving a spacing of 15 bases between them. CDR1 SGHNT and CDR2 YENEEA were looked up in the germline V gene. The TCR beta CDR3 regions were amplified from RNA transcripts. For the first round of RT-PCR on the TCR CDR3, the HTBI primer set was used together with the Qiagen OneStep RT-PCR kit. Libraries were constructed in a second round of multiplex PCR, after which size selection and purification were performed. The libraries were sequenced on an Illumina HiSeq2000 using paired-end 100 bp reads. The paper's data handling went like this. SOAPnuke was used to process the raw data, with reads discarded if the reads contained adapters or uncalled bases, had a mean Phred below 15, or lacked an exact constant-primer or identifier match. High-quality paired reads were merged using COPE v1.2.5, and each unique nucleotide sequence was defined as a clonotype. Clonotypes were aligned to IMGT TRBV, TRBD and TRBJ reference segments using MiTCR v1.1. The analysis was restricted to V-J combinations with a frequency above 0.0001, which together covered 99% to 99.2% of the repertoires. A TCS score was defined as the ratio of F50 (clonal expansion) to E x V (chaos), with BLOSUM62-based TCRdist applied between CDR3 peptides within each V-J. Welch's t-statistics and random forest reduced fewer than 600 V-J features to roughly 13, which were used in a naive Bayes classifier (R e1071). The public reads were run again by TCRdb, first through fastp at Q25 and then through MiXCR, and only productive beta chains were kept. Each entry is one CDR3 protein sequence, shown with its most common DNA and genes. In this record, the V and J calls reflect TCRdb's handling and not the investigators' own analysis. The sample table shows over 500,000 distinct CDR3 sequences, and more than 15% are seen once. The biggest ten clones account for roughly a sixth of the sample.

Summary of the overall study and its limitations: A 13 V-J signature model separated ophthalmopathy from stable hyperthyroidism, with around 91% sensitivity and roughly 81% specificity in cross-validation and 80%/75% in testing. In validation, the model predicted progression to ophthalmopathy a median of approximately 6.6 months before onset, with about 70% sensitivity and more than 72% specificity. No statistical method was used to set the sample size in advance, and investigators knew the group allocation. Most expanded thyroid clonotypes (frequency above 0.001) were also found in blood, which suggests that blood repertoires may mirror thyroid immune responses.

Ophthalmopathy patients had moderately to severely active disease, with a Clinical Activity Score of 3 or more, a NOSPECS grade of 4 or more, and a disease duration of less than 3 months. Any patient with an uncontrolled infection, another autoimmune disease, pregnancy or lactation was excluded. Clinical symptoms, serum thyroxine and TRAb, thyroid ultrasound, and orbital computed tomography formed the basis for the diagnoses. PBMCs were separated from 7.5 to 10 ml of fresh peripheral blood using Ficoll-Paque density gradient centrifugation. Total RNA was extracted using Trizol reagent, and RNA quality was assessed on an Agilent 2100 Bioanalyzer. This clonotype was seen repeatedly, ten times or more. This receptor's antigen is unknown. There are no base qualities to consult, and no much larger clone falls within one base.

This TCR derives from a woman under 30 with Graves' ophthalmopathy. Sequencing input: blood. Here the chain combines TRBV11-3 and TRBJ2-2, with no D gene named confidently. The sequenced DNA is TGTGCCAGCAGCCCATATCGGTTCGGGACCGGGGAGCTGTTTTTT. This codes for CASSPYRFGTGELFF.